In this sample, the clone carrying this T cell receptor beta chain turned up once. As handled by the study authors: Amplification with reference gene primers provided the estimates of nucleated cell counts. Data came from immunoSEQ multiplex PCR; TCRdb stores just in-frame clones and leaves some out. V, J and clone size were drawn from that table, and D and trimming were deduced from the DNA. The repertoire holds hundreds of thousands of clones, with roughly 89% as singletons. These data are taken from a study of blood T cell repertoires in COVID-19. Study summary: Samples taken during acute and convalescent COVID-19 were collected in the United States, Italy and Spain. T cells, B-cell-depleted T cells, or PBMCs provided the cDNA or gDNA that served as material.

There are 12 residues in the CDR3. Trimming took off 1 base at V and 7 bases at J, with 4 bases between the two ends. Germline V gives CDR1 SEHNR, CDR2 FQNEAQ (reference sequence). Sequencing was done on a sample of peripheral blood. The V and J genes are TRBV7-9 and TRBJ1-4, with D unclear. This TCR was recovered from a woman aged 30 to 39 with active or convalescent COVID-19. CDR3 sequence (DNA): TGTGCCAGCAGCTTAGGCGCTGAAAAACTGTTTTTT. It encodes CASSLGAEKLFF.